These T cell receptor beta chains were read from a single sample in a study of T cell responses to AZD1222 COVID-19 vaccine. Sequencing used immunoSEQ multiplex PCR; TCRdb keeps in-frame clones, though not all of them. The sample lists 100,000 or so clones, 90% seen once, with 1.3% in the top ten. Sequencing was performed on peripheral blood, taken on day 0 of AZD1222 vaccination. Receptor source: an adult in good health. Both conserved end residues are part of each CDR3. A D gene is named only where the DNA matches it firmly. The size of a clone is reported for some rows only, either as once, few or many, or as a class for expanded clones.

J gene,D gene,V gene,clone size,CDR3 DNA,CDR3 protein
TRBJ1-1,-,TRBV5-1,-,TGCGCCAGCAGCTTGGCTCTGGGGGAAACTGAAGCTTTCTTT,CASSLALGETEAFF
TRBJ2-7,-,TRBV7-9,-,TGTGCCAGCAGCCCGGGACGGAGAACCTACGAGCAGTACTTC,CASSPGRRTYEQYF
TRBJ1-3,-,TRBV5-5,once,TGTGCCAGCAGTTTTGGACTAGCTGGAAACACCATATATTTT,CASSFGLAGNTIYF
TRBJ2-4,-,TRBV28,-,TGTGCCAGCAGTTTATTTGGTCTTGTCGAAAACATTCAGTACTTC,CASSLFGLVENIQYF
TRBJ1-1,-,TRBV6-4,-,TGTGCCAGCAGTGTAGAATGGAACACTGAAGCTTTCTTT,CASSVEWNTEAFF
TRBJ1-2,-,TRBV6-5,few,TGTGCCAGCAGTCCCCCTGGGGGCTATGGCTACACCTTC,CASSPPGGYGYTF
TRBJ1-1,-,TRBV4-2,once,TGTGCCAGCAGCCAAGATATCGGGGACCCCGAAGCTTTCTTT,CASSQDIGDPEAFF
TRBJ2-7,-,TRBV2,-,TGTGCCAGCAGTGAGGTTACCACCTACGAGCAGTACTTC,CASSEVTTYEQYF
TRBJ2-7,TRBD1,TRBV27,-,TGTGCCAGCAGTCCCGGGACAGGGGGCTACGAGCAGTACTTC,CASSPGTGGYEQYF
TRBJ2-1,TRBD1,TRBV5-1,-,TGCGCCAGCAGACCCGGACAGGGGTGGGGAAACATCGGTAATGAGCAGTTCTTC,CASRPGQGWGNIGNEQFF
TRBJ1-4,-,TRBV6-9,-,TGTGCCAGCAGTTATTGGGGCCGTACAACTAATGAAAAACTGTTTTTT,CASSYWGRTTNEKLFF
TRBJ1-1,-,TRBV7-9,-,TGTGCCAGCAGTTACCCACAGCGCTTGAACACTGAAGCTTTCTTT,CASSYPQRLNTEAFF
TRBJ2-5,TRBD2,TRBV10-2,-,TGCGCCAGCAGAGGGACTAGCGGGGGATACCAAGAGACCCAGTACTTC,CASRGTSGGYQETQYF
TRBJ2-1,-,TRBV24-1,-,TGTGCCACCAGTGATTTGATTAACTCCTACAATGAGCAGTTCTTC,CATSDLINSYNEQFF
TRBJ2-1,-,TRBV5-1,-,TGCGCCAGCAGCTTGGATCCCCCAGGCAATGAGCAGTTCTTC,CASSLDPPGNEQFF
TRBJ2-7,-,TRBV3-1/TRBV3-2,-,TGTGCCAGCAGCCAAGGCCTCTACGAGCAGTACTTC,CASSQGLYEQYF
TRBJ1-2,-,TRBV7-3,-,TGTGCCAGCAGTTTAACGGGGGAGGGCTATGGCTACACCTTC,CASSLTGEGYGYTF
TRBJ2-3,-,TRBV18,-,TGTGCCAGCTCACCAGAACGAGATACGCAGTATTTT,CASSPERDTQYF
TRBJ2-1,TRBD2,TRBV24-1,-,TGTGCCACCAGTGACCCGGGGGGGGAGCAGTTCTTC,CATSDPGGEQFF
TRBJ1-5,-,TRBV6-5,-,TGTGCCAGCAGTTGGGAACTAGGCAATCAGCCCCAGCATTTT,CASSWELGNQPQHF
TRBJ2-3,TRBD2,TRBV5-1,few,TGCGCCAGCAGCTTCAGCGGGGGCACAGATACGCAGTATTTT,CASSFSGGTDTQYF
TRBJ1-1,TRBD1,TRBV7-9,-,TGTGCCAGCAGCCTATCGGACAGGGGCACTGAAGCTTTCTTT,CASSLSDRGTEAFF
TRBJ1-2,-,TRBV5-4,few,TGTGCCAGCAGCTTGCAGGGTAACTATGGCTACACCTTC,CASSLQGNYGYTF
TRBJ2-2,-,TRBV7-6,-,TGTGCCAGCAGCTTAGTACCGGGAAACACCGGGGAGCTGTTTTTT,CASSLVPGNTGELFF
TRBJ2-1,-,TRBV6-4,-,TGTGCCAGCAGCCGACAGGGAGGCTACAATGAGCAGTTCTTC,CASSRQGGYNEQFF
TRBJ1-6,-,TRBV6-1,-,TGTGCCAGCAGTTCAGGGGATAGCCCTAATTCACCCCTCCACTTT,CASSSGDSPNSPLHF
TRBJ1-3,-,TRBV9,-,TGTGCCAGCACCCCAACGATCTCTGGAAACACCATATATTTT,CASTPTISGNTIYF
TRBJ2-2,-,TRBV19,-,TGTGCCAGTAGTATGGTCAAGCCCGGGGAGCTGTTTTTT,CASSMVKPGELFF
TRBJ1-1,-,TRBV4-2,once,TGTGCCAGCAGCCGGACAGTCACGATGAACACTGAAGCTTTCTTT,CASSRTVTMNTEAFF
TRBJ2-1,TRBD2,TRBV6-1,-,TGTGCCAGCAGTGAAGCGACTAGCAGCTACAATGAGCAGTTCTTC,CASSEATSSYNEQFF
TRBJ1-5,-,TRBV10-1,once,TGCGCCAGCAGTGAGAGGGTGGGTATGGGCCAGGAGCAAAATCAGCCCCAGCATTTT,CASSERVGMGQEQNQPQHF
TRBJ2-1,-,TRBV4-2,-,TGTGCCAGCAGCCAAGATTCACTCACCCAGCAGTTCTTC,CASSQDSLTQQFF
TRBJ2-5,TRBD2,TRBV5-1,-,TGCGCCAGCAGCAGCTGGGCGGGGGAAGAAGAGACCCAGTACTTC,CASSSWAGEEETQYF
TRBJ1-5,-,TRBV27,-,TGTGCCAGCAGTAGGCCCCAGCATTTT,CASSRPQHF
TRBJ2-2,TRBD1,TRBV19,-,TGTGCCAGTAGGCGATCAGGGGGCACCGGGGAGCTGTTTTTT,CASRRSGGTGELFF
TRBJ2-2,-,TRBV27,-,TGTGCCAGCAGTCCCGACAGACCCGGGGAGCTGTTTTTT,CASSPDRPGELFF
TRBJ1-1,-,TRBV10-3,-,TGTGCCATCAGTGAGCAGGTTATATCTAGTATAGCTTTCTTT,CAISEQVISSIAFF
TRBJ1-2,-,TRBV28,-,TGTGCCAGCAGTCCCGATAACTATGGCTACACCTTC,CASSPDNYGYTF
TRBJ1-4,TRBD1,TRBV19,-,TGTGCCAGTAGCCGACAGGGGCGAATCACAACTAATGAAAAACTGTTTTTT,CASSRQGRITTNEKLFF
TRBJ1-5,-,TRBV7-2,-,TGTGCCAGCAGTCCCGGGGCAGGAGGCAATCAGCCCCAGCATTTT,CASSPGAGGNQPQHF
TRBJ1-4,-,TRBV11-2,-,TGTGCCAGCAGCCGAGGACTGGGTGAAAAACTGTTTTTT,CASSRGLGEKLFF
TRBJ2-1,TRBD1,TRBV10-2,once,TGCGCCAGCAGTGAGGGACAGGGGCGGATTTTCTACAATGAGCAGTTCTTC,CASSEGQGRIFYNEQFF
TRBJ1-1,-,TRBV2,-,TGTGCCAGCAGTGAAAGGGAGGTCGGGAACACTGAAGCTTTCTTT,CASSEREVGNTEAFF
TRBJ1-5,-,TRBV19,-,TGTGCCAGTAGTATCAGGTTCCAGCCCCAGCATTTT,CASSIRFQPQHF
TRBJ2-7,-,TRBV7-6,-,TGTGCCAGCAGCTTAGGGGTTAGGGCAAACTCCTACGAGCAGTACTTC,CASSLGVRANSYEQYF
TRBJ1-1,-,TRBV19,once,TGTGCCAGTAGTACCAATCTGAACACTGAAGCTTTCTTT,CASSTNLNTEAFF
TRBJ1-2,TRBD1,TRBV19,-,TGTGCCAGTAGCCCGGGACAGGGAGACTATGGCTACACCTTC,CASSPGQGDYGYTF
TRBJ1-1,TRBD1,TRBV30,-,TGTGCCTGGAGTGCGGCAGGGGGCGGTGGTAATGAAGCTTTCTTT,CAWSAAGGGGNEAFF
TRBJ1-1,-,TRBV19,-,TGTGCCACCAATAACCCGGGACATCTGTCGGACACTGAAGCTTTCTTT,CATNNPGHLSDTEAFF
TRBJ2-7,-,TRBV11-3,-,TGTGCCAGCAGCTCATCGCCGTGGAGGTACTACGAGCAGTACTTC,CASSSSPWRYYEQYF
TRBJ2-7,TRBD1,TRBV5-4,-,TGTGCCAGCAGCTCGCAAGGACAGGGGGCCTACGAGCAGTACTTC,CASSSQGQGAYEQYF
TRBJ1-2,-,TRBV28,few,TGTGCCAGCAGTAAGGGGACAAGGAACTATGGCTACACCTTC,CASSKGTRNYGYTF
TRBJ2-1,TRBD2,TRBV6-2/TRBV6-3,-,TGTGCCAGCAGTTCCCGGACTAGCGGGGTCGCTTACAATGAGCAGTTCTTC,CASSSRTSGVAYNEQFF
TRBJ2-7,TRBD1,TRBV9,-,TGTGCCAGCAGCGTGGGGACAGGGGACTCCTACGAGCAGTACTTC,CASSVGTGDSYEQYF
TRBJ1-5,TRBD1,TRBV18,-,TGTGCCAGCTCAACAACAGGGGTCGGCAATCAGCCCCAGCATTTT,CASSTTGVGNQPQHF
TRBJ2-5,-,TRBV5-1,-,TGCGCCAGCAGCTTGGCTCAAGAGACCCAGTACTTC,CASSLAQETQYF